One and the same sample provided the 21 T cell receptor beta chains below, sequenced in a study of T cell repertoires in cytomegalovirus infection. These receptors are not linked to any known antigen. Each CDR3 protein is one row after TCRdb ran MiXCR on the reads. The sample shows around 300,000 distinct CDR3 sequences, around 25% of them seen only once. The specimen was cultured PBMCs, collected from culture after CMV antigen stimulation. The receptors were sampled from a human donor in good health (CMV status not recorded). Some clones in this sample may be carry-over from other donors' samples.

This clonotype has a single count. One end of the junction is discordant with germline, which a read error may explain. The chain joins TRBV5-3 to TRBJ2-5, with unresolved D. TRBV5-3 is an open reading frame, and its role is uncertain. This CDR3 has 12 residues. Here the CDR3 reads CASSSTGETQYF. The CDR3 nucleotides read TGTGCCAGCAGCTCTACCGGAGAGACCCAGTACTTC.

The chain employs TRBV6-6 and TRBJ2-1; perhaps D is TRBD1 or TRBD2 (5 bases each). Trimming took 0 bases from V and 2 from J, leaving 8 bases between them. Germline CDR1 and CDR2: MNHNY and SVGAGI (reference sequence). The CDR3 length is 15 residues. The CDR3 reads CASSYSGVTYNEQFF. Written as DNA, the CDR3 is TGTGCCAGCAGTTACTCGGGGGTCACCTACAATGAGCAGTTCTTC.

This clonotype was observed a few times. This chain joins TRBV19 and TRBJ1-3; the D gene is possibly TRBD1 (6 bases). The CDR3 sequence is 15 residues long. V shed 6 bases and J shed 0 bases, with 12 bases lying between them. CDR1 and CDR2 (germline): LNHDA, SQIVND (reference sequence). Here the CDR3 reads CASRQGRRSGNTIYF. CDR3 DNA: TGTGCCAGTAGACAGGGACGGCGCTCTGGAAACACCATATATTTT.

This clonotype was seen a few times. The chain uses TRBV6-1 and TRBJ2-3, with D hard to call. Trimming shortened V by 1 base and J by 2 bases, and 10 bases separated the two germline ends. Germline V gene sequence: CDR1 MNHNS, CDR2 SASEGT. The CDR3 loop spans 15 amino acids. CDR3 sequence: CASSEGADSTDTQYF. The DNA of the CDR3 is TGTGCCAGCAGTGAAGGGGCGGATTCCACAGATACGCAGTATTTT.

This clonotype was recorded a few times. This sequence joins TRBV7-3 and TRBJ2-1; TRBD1 aligns across 7 bases. The CDR3 consists of 13 residues. V shed 4 bases and J 6 bases; nucleotides not matched to a gene: 3. Germline V gives CDR1 SGHTA, CDR2 FQGTGA. In DNA form, the CDR3 reads TGTGCCAGCAGCTGGGGACAGAGCAATGAGCAGTTCTTC. As protein: CASSWGQSNEQFF.

This chain links TRBV7-6 with TRBJ1-1; 8 bases align to TRBD1. The V gene end was trimmed by 4 bases and the J gene end by 4 bases; junction bases not matched to a gene: 5. Germline V gene data show CDR1 as SGHVS and CDR2 as FNYEAQ. The CDR3 length is 14 residues. The chain's CDR3 is CASSSQGGATEAFF. The CDR3 DNA reads TGTGCCAGCAGCTCACAGGGGGGTGCCACTGAAGCTTTCTTT.

This chain uses TRBV19 with TRBJ2-6; unclear D gene. Germline V gene lookup returns CDR1 LNHDA and CDR2 SQIVND (reference sequence). CDR3 length equals 16 residues. V dropped 3 bases and J dropped 2 bases, with 11 bases sitting between them. CDR3 sequence (DNA): TGTGCCAGTAGTATCCGAAACATTGCTGGGGCCAACGTCCTGACTTTC. Translating it yields CASSIRNIAGANVLTF.

This clonotype was seen ten or more times. The V call is TRBV4-2, the J call TRBJ2-7; D is unresolved. Germline V lookup: CDR1 LGHNA, CDR2 YNFKEQ. This CDR3 contains 15 residues. The germline V and J ends were trimmed by 4 bases and 2 bases, with 15 bases remaining between them. DNA of the CDR3: TGTGCCAGCAGCCTGCAATTTGACGCCCCCTACGAGCAGTACTTC. Its protein is CASSLQFDAPYEQYF.

The table lists this clonotype with a few counts. The chain links TRBV7-9 to TRBJ2-3, with 8 nucleotides matching TRBD1. CDR1 is SEHNR and CDR2 is FQNEAQ in the germline V gene (reference sequence). V trimming: 5 bases; J trimming: 2 bases; junction bases outside the gene matches: 6. The CDR3 runs 15 residues. CDR3 in amino acids: CASSPPGQDTDTQYF. CDR3 in DNA: TGTGCCAGCAGCCCACCGGGACAGGACACAGATACGCAGTATTTT.

This clonotype appeared a few times. V usage is TRBV15 and J usage is TRBJ1-4; TRBD1 aligns across 10 bases. J lost 7 bases, V lost 0 bases, and 8 bases had no gene match. CDR1 is LNHNV, CDR2 YYDKDF, per germline (reference sequence). This CDR3 has 17 residues. CDR3 in amino acids: CATSRDPGTGAGEKLFF. The CDR3 region has the DNA TGTGCCACCAGCAGAGATCCGGGGACAGGGGCGGGTGAAAAACTGTTTTTT.

The genes are TRBV7-9 and TRBJ2-3; D ambiguous. Trimming left V 5 bases short and J 3 bases short, with 12 bases between. Germline loops: CDR1 SEHNR, CDR2 FQNEAQ (reference sequence). The CDR3 has 14 amino acids. The CDR3: CASSPTDGTDTQYF. In nucleotides, the CDR3 is TGTGCCAGCAGCCCTACGGATGGGACAGATACGCAGTATTTT.

The chain combines TRBV6-2 or TRBV6-3 with TRBJ2-3, with TRBD2 matching over 11 bases. In germline, CDR1 is MNHEY, CDR2 SVGEGT. With V trimmed by 5 bases and J by 4 bases, 5 bases remained unmatched. This CDR3 has 15 residues. The CDR3 spells CASSPGLADADTQYF. As DNA, the CDR3 is TGTGCCAGCAGTCCGGGACTAGCGGACGCAGATACGCAGTATTTT.

The chain combines TRBV7-2 with TRBJ1-1; D remains ambiguous. CDR1 and CDR2 (germline): SGHTA, FQGNSA. CDR3 size: 12 residues. V shed 5 bases and J shed 11 bases, with 15 bases lying between them. In DNA form, the CDR3 reads TGTGCCAGCAGCATAGTCGGGAGCGGGGCTTTCTTT. This gives the protein CASSIVGSGAFF.

This clonotype was seen at least ten times. The CDR3 loop reads CASSFPGTAGGLYGYTF. The CDR3 nucleotides read TGTGCCAGCAGCTTCCCCGGAACAGCAGGGGGCCTCTATGGCTACACCTTC. The genes are TRBV11-3 and TRBJ1-2, with 8 bases that match TRBD1. J was trimmed by 4 bases and V by 3 bases; bases with no gene match: 13. The germline gives CDR1 SGHNT, CDR2 YENEEA. The CDR3 sequence is 17 residues long.

This clonotype was found many times. The chain employs TRBV7-2 and TRBJ2-5; no clear D gene. The V end lost 4 bases, the J end lost 5 bases, and 11 bases lay between the germline ends. This CDR3 contains 13 residues. CDR1 is SGHTA and CDR2 is FQGNSA in the germline V gene. The CDR3 region has the DNA TGTGCCAGCAGCTCGGGCCTGATGGAGACCCAGTACTTC. Protein product: CASSSGLMETQYF.

This clonotype was recorded once. One base away lies a much larger clone, so this may be a sequencing read error. The chain links TRBV12-3 or TRBV12-4 to TRBJ1-1, with TRBD1 identical over 7 bases. This CDR3 contains 13 residues. Germline trimming cut 6 bases from V and 4 bases from J; bases unmatched to any gene: 5. CDR3 in DNA: TGTGCCAGCAGCTCCCAGGGGGTCACTGAAGCTTTCTTT. It translates to CASSSQGVTEAFF.

This rearrangement joins TRBV11-2 to TRBJ1-3; D remains ambiguous. V was trimmed by 11 bases and J by 4 bases, leaving 12 bases between them. Looked up from germline, CDR1 is SGHAT and CDR2 is FQNNGV. The CDR3 totals 12 residues. The CDR3 sequence: CACGIGGNTIYF. The CDR3 nucleotides are TGTGCCTGCGGCATTGGGGGAAACACCATATATTTT.

This sequence joins TRBV29-1 and TRBJ2-2, with D possibly being TRBD2 (6 bases). The CDR3 has 14 amino acids. Trimming pared 5 bases from V and 4 bases from J, leaving 14 bases between. Looked up from germline, CDR1 is SQVTM and CDR2 is ANQGSEA. The CDR3 nucleotides read TGCAGCGTTAGGGAGGTTGGGAGCACCGGGGAGCTGTTTTTT. Translated, it gives CSVREVGSTGELFF.

This clonotype has ten or more counts. The rearrangement uses TRBV7-2 and TRBJ2-7, with 8 positions matching TRBD1. From germline, CDR1 is SGHTA and CDR2 FQGNSA. Trimming at V came to 5 bases and at J to 3 bases, leaving 6 bases not matched to a gene. The CDR3 runs to 14 residues. The CDR3 DNA reads as TGTGCCAGCAGCACCTCCGGACAGGGCTACGAGCAGTACTTC. Translated, it gives CASSTSGQGYEQYF.

The chain joins TRBV5-5 to TRBJ1-5; D is unresolved. This CDR3 comprises 13 residues. Trimming removed 0 bases at V and 5 bases at J, with 6 bases between. Per the germline V gene, CDR1 is SGHKS and CDR2 is YYEKEE (reference sequence). CDR3 sequence (DNA): TGTGCCAGCAGCTTGGTGGCCGATCAGCCCCAGCATTTT. Its translation: CASSLVADQPQHF.

V gene TRBV7-8 combines with J gene TRBJ2-2; D perhaps matches TRBD1 (6 bases). Germline assignment: CDR1 SGHVS and CDR2 FQNEAQ. The V end lost 5 bases, the J end lost 1 base, and 14 bases lay between the germline ends. The CDR3 spans 16 residues. The CDR3 DNA sequence: TGTGCCAGCAGCCGGCGACAGGCAGGGAACACCGGGGAGCTGTTTTTT. Its protein product is CASSRRQAGNTGELFF.